This note documents a single T cell receptor (beta chain) sequence. The specificity of this receptor is unknown. The record has no base qualities; no much larger clone is one base away. Trimming takes 1 base from V and 6 bases from J, and the germline ends sit 12 bases apart. The CDR3 goes from the cysteine to the phenylalanine over 14 residues. This entry keeps only the CDR3 DNA: 42 bases, framed from base 1. Per the germline V gene, LGHNA is the CDR1 and YNFKEQ is the CDR2. These data are taken from a study of regulatory T cells in long-lasting Graves disease listed by TCRdb under 2021. Context from the whole study: Antithyroid drugs had been taken for less than 3 months by newly diagnosed Graves' disease patients. A total of about 33 samples underwent TCR sequencing, from roughly 13 patients with persistent Graves' disease and 20 or so patients with newly diagnosed Graves' disease. The study was registered as a clinical trial and conducted in China. This study used TCR sequencing and RNA sequencing of peripheral blood to compare persistent Graves' disease patients against newly diagnosed Graves' disease patients.

The sample's time point label, decoded: newly diagnosed GD, antithyroid drugs for less than 3 months. For both TCR sequencing and RNA sequencing, RNA was extracted from PBMCs in TRIzol. The diagnosis of Graves' disease followed American Thyroid Association guidelines. The patients came from an endocrinology department in Xi'an, China. Each patient gave around 9 milliliters of peripheral blood, collected in an EDTA anticoagulant tube. PBMCs were isolated by Ficoll Paque Plus density gradient separation without further T cell sorting. An Agilent 2100 Bioanalyzer and agarose gel were used to check RNA quality, while a NanoDrop 2000 measured RNA concentration. General findings and caveats noted by the study authors: A larger number of public clonotypes was shared among persistent patients (about 2,700) than among newly diagnosed patients (over 850). Preferential use of TRBV28, TRBJ1-2 and TRBJ2-5 was observed in persistent disease, whereas TRBV20-1 and TRBJ2-1 were favored in newly diagnosed disease. Because the primary lesion, thyroid tissue, could not be accessed, the study looked at peripheral blood alone. The authors noted that the small sample size was a limitation that may lower accuracy. Sequencing and analysis were limited to the TCR beta chain. Lower TCR Shannon entropy and fewer highly expanded clones were observed in persistent Graves' disease patients than in newly diagnosed patients, which suggested clonal expansion.

To prepare the library, multiplex PCR was applied. For sequencing, an Illumina HiSeq 4000 was employed. iRepertoire HTBI primers and Arm-PCR amplification of CDR3 regions were used to construct TCR beta libraries. Before sequencing, the PCR products underwent gel purification. The paper's processing steps were these. Gene usage analysis of CDR3 amino acid clonotypes relied on the approximately 60 TRBV and 12 to 15 TRBJ segments identified across samples. COPE and FqMerger were used to merge the filtered high-quality paired reads into contigs. BLAST was used to align contigs to IMGT TRBV, TRBD and TRBJ reference genes, with CDR3 defined following IMGT. Any clonotype with a frequency above 0.1% was counted as a highly expanded clone. Shannon entropy was used to measure repertoire diversity, and the Gini coefficient was used to measure V-J evenness. Public clonotypes were defined as clonotypes shared by more than one individual. In-frame beta chains were kept once TCRdb had trimmed the public reads at Q25 with fastp and called clones with MiXCR. For every CDR3 protein sequence, its rows merge into one entry that carries the most common genes and DNA. These V and J calls are TCRdb output, not the study's own analysis. This sample holds hundreds of thousands of distinct CDR3 sequences; about 15% were observed only once. The ten largest clones add up to approximately 7.8% of the sample.

This same sample was also taken into another study, of T cells in Graves' hyperthyroidism and ophthalmopathy. As that second paper reports: Stable Graves' hyperthyroidism was defined as the absence of progression to ophthalmopathy over 18 months of follow-up. The hyperthyroidism patients were between 18 and 65 years old and newly diagnosed, with a disease duration of less than 2 months. Any patient with an uncontrolled infection, another autoimmune disease, pregnancy or lactation was excluded. Diagnoses were based on clinical symptoms, serum thyroxine and TRAb, thyroid ultrasound and orbital computed tomography. A first-round RT-PCR of the TCR CDR3 used the HTBI primer set with the Qiagen OneStep RT-PCR kit. Most expanded thyroid clonotypes (frequency above 0.001) were also detected in blood, a finding suggesting that blood repertoires may reflect thyroid immune responses. Ophthalmopathy was separated from stable hyperthyroidism by a 13 V-J signature model, with about 86% sensitivity and roughly 81% specificity obtained in cross-validation and 80%/75% obtained in testing. In validation, progression to ophthalmopathy was predicted by the model with almost 71% sensitivity and 72% to 85% specificity, a median of about 6.4 months before onset. To identify distinguishing TCR V-J signatures, a discovery cohort of around 98 patients was used, comprising under 45 with Graves' ophthalmopathy and around 60 with stable Graves' hyperthyroidism. Whether ophthalmopathy could be predicted prospectively was tested in an independent validation cohort made up of approximately 19 hyperthyroidism patients plus 17 patients who later progressed to ophthalmopathy. For training and testing, the 100 patients in the discovery cohort were randomly divided in a 7:3 ratio. The study also compared thyroid tissue and blood T-cell repertoires from about 6 Graves' hyperthyroidism patients. After sampling, hyperthyroidism patients received methimazole starting at 30 mg daily, and ophthalmopathy patients received high-dose intravenous methylprednisolone. Libraries were constructed in a second round of multiplex PCR, after which size selection and purification were carried out. Libraries were sequenced paired-end with 100 bp reads on an Illumina HiSeq2000. SOAPnuke was used to process the raw data, with reads discarded if the reads contained adapters or uncalled bases, had a mean Phred below 15, or lacked an exact constant-primer or identifier match. COPE v1.2.5 was used to merge the high-quality paired reads, and each unique nucleotide sequence was defined as a clonotype. Clonotypes were aligned to IMGT TRBV, TRBD and TRBJ reference segments using MiTCR v1.1. Analysis was restricted to V-J combinations with a frequency above 0.0001, which covered 99.2% of repertoires. A TCS score was defined as the ratio of F50 (clonal expansion) to E x V (chaos), with BLOSUM62-based TCRdist applied between CDR3 peptides within each V-J. Welch's t-statistics and random forest reduced around 510 V-J features to around 14, which were used in a naive Bayes classifier (R e1071). No statistical method was used to fix the sample size in advance, and group allocation was not hidden from the investigators. The paper describes TCR Vbeta CDR3 sequencing of 135 peripheral blood samples, made up of 43 ophthalmopathy patients, roughly 75 hyperthyroidism patients and about 17 progressor patients.

The sequence came from a woman between 40 and 50 years old with Graves disease. Donor details come from another sample of the same person, matched by shared clones. This specimen was peripheral blood mononuclear cells (PBMCs), taken at new diagnosis, from a patient treated with antithyroid drugs. Recombination joined TRBV4-2 with TRBJ1-2, with no confidently assigned D gene. The DNA is TGTGCCAGCAGCCAAGTAAAGACTACTAATGGCTACACCTTC. This is translated as CASSQVKTTNGYTF.